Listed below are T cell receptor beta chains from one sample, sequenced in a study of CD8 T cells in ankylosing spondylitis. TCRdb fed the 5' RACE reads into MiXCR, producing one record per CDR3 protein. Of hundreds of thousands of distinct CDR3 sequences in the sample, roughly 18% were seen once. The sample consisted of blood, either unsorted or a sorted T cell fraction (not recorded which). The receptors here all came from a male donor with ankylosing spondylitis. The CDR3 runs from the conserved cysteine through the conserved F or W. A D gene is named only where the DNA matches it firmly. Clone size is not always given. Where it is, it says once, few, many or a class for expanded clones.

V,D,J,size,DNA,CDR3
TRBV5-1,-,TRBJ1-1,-,TGCGCCAGCAGCTTGGGGGGACCTCCGGGGACTGAAGCTTTCTTT,CASSLGGPPGTEAFF
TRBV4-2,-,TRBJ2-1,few,TGTGCCAGCAGCCAAGTGGCGGGTCTAAACAATGAGCAGTTCTTC,CASSQVAGLNNEQFF
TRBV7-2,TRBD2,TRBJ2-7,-,TGTGCCAGCAGCTTAACGCTAGCGGGAACTTACGAGCAGTACTTC,CASSLTLAGTYEQYF
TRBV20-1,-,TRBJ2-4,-,TGCAGTGTTCGCCGGGACCCCCAGGAAAACATTCAGTACTTC,CSVRRDPQENIQYF
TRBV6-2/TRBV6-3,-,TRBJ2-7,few,TGTGCCAGCAGTTACCCGGGGGGCGCGTACGAGCAGTACTTC,CASSYPGGAYEQYF
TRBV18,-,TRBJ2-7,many,TGTGCCAGCTCACCACCAACCAAGGACGGCGAGCAGTACTTC,CASSPPTKDGEQYF
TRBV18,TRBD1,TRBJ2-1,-,TGTGCCAGCTCACCTGGGACAGGAACATACAATGAGCAGTTCTTC,CASSPGTGTYNEQFF
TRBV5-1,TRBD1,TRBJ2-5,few,TGCGCCAGCAGCTTGGGGACAGGGGGCAAGGAGACCCAGTACTTC,CASSLGTGGKETQYF
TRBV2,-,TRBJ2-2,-,TGTGCCAGCAGTTATTCGCGGAGAGAAAACACCGGGGAGCTGTTTTTT,CASSYSRRENTGELFF
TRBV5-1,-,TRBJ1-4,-,TGCGCCAGCAGCTTGGTTGGAGGGCGGGAAAAACTGTTTTTT,CASSLVGGREKLFF
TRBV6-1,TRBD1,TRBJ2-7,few,TGTGCCAGCAGTCGACCTTCACCGCGACAGGGGTCCTACGAGCAGTACTTC,CASSRPSPRQGSYEQYF
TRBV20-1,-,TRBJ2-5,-,TGCAGTGCTAGTAACACAGCCCAAGAGACCCAGTACTTC,CSASNTAQETQYF
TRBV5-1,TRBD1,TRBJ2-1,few,TGCGCCAGCAGCTACGACAGGGTCGGGAATGAGCAGTTCTTC,CASSYDRVGNEQFF
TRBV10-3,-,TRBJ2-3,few,TGTGCCATCGCCTTAACCGGGGCCCCCACAGATACGCAGTATTTT,CAIALTGAPTDTQYF
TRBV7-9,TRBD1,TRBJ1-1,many,TGTGCCAGCAGCCCGTCTCAGGGGGCTGTGAACACTGAAGCTTTCTTT,CASSPSQGAVNTEAFF
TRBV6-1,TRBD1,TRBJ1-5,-,TGTGCCAGCAGTGCGGACAGGGGACATCAGCCCCAGCATTTT,CASSADRGHQPQHF
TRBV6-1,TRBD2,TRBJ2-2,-,TGTGCCAGCAGTGAAGGAGCGGGGGGGCGTCCGAACACCGGGGAGCTGTTTTTT,CASSEGAGGRPNTGELFF
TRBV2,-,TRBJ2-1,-,TGTGCCAGCAGTGAGGGGGGCAGGGGAAGCTACAATGAGCAGTTCTTC,CASSEGGRGSYNEQFF
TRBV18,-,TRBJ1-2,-,TGTGCCAGCTCGGGCAGCCGTACCGCTTATGGCTACACCTTC,CASSGSRTAYGYTF
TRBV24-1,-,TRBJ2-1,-,TGTGCCACCAGCCGCCCAGGTCAGGGCGTCAATGAGCAGTTCTTC,CATSRPGQGVNEQFF
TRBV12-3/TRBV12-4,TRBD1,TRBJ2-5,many,TGTGCCAGCAGCACTCCGGGACAGGATGGGGAGACCCAGTACTTC,CASSTPGQDGETQYF
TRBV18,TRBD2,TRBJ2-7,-,TGTGCCAGCTCACCGGCTAGCGGGAGTCTTCAGGAGCAGTACTTC,CASSPASGSLQEQYF
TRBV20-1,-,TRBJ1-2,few,TGCAGTGGAGGGGGATATAACTATGGCTACACCTTC,CSGGGYNYGYTF
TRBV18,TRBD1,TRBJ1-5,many,TGTGCCACGACAGGGTCGGCGAATCAGCCCCAGCATTTT,CATTGSANQPQHF
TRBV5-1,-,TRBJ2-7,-,TGCGCCAGCAGTCAAGGGAAGGCCTACGAGCAGTACTTC,CASSQGKAYEQYF
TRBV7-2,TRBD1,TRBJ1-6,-,TGTGCCAGCGGCGGACAGGGGACGTGGAATTCACCCCTCCACTTT,CASGGQGTWNSPLHF
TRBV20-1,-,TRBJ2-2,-,TGCAGTGCTAGTGAGCGGGTTAACACCGGGGAGCTGTTTTTT,CSASERVNTGELFF
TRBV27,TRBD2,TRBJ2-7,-,TGTGCCAGCAGTTTCGGCCTAGCGGGAGGGACCTACGAGCAGTACTTC,CASSFGLAGGTYEQYF
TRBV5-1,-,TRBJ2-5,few,TGCGCCAGCAGCTTGTGGGGCGCAGAGACCCAGTACTTC,CASSLWGAETQYF
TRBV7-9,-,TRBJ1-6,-,TGTGCCGGGCAGGGACTTTCGGATTCACCCCTCCACTTT,CAGQGLSDSPLHF
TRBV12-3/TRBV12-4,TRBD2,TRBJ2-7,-,TGTGCCAGCAGTGTAGCGGGGGGCCGCTACGAGCAGTACTTC,CASSVAGGRYEQYF
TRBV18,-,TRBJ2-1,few,TGTGCCAGCTCACGGGGTATAGGTTTGAATGAGCAGTTCTTC,CASSRGIGLNEQFF
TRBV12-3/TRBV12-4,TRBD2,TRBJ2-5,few,TGTGCCAGCAGATCACTTAGCGGGATAGCGGAGACCCAGTACTTC,CASRSLSGIAETQYF
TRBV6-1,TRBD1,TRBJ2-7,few,TGTGCCAGCAGTAGACAGGGGGTATTCAACGAGCAGTACTTC,CASSRQGVFNEQYF
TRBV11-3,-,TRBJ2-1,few,TGTGCCAGCAGCTTAGATTCCCTCTCTAACAATGAGCAGTTCTTC,CASSLDSLSNNEQFF
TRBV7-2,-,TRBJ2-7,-,TGTGCCAGCAGCCGCCGGGTCGGGGGAGAAGCCTACGAGCAGTACTTC,CASSRRVGGEAYEQYF
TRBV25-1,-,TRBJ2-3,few,TGTGCCAGCAGTGCTGCAGGCGGGGGCCTTAGCACAGATACGCAGTATTTT,CASSAAGGGLSTDTQYF
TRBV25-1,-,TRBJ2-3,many,TGTGCCAGCAGTGAAAGGGGGGACCTATCTAGCACAGATACGCAGTATTTT,CASSERGDLSSTDTQYF
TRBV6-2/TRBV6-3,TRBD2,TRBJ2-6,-,TGTGCCAGCAGTTGGACTAGCGGGAGTTATGGGGCCAACGTCCTGACTTTC,CASSWTSGSYGANVLTF
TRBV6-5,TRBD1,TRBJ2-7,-,TGTGCCAGCAGTCGGACAGGAGCACCTTACGAGCAGTACTTC,CASSRTGAPYEQYF
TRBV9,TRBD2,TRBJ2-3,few,TGTGCCAGCAGCGTCACGAGCGGGAGTCTGACAGATACGCAGTATTTT,CASSVTSGSLTDTQYF
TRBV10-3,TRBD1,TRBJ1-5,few,TGTGCCATCAGTGAAAGGGGACAGGGGAGCAATCAGCCCCAGCATTTT,CAISERGQGSNQPQHF
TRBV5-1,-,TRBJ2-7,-,TGCGCCAGCAGCTTGGAGCAGGTCGCCTACGAGCAGTACTTC,CASSLEQVAYEQYF
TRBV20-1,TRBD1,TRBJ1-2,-,TGCAGTGCTAGAGCCAGGGGGCACGGCTATGGCTACACCTTC,CSARARGHGYGYTF
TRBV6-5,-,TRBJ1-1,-,TGTGCCAGCAGTTACTCGCCGGGGGGCGGGACTGAAGCTTTCTTT,CASSYSPGGGTEAFF
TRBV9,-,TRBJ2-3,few,TGTGCCAGCAGCACCCGCAGGGGAGCAGATACGCAGTATTTT,CASSTRRGADTQYF
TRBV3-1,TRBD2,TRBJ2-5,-,TGTGCCAGCAGCCAAGATCTAGCGGAAGAGACCCAGTACTTC,CASSQDLAEETQYF
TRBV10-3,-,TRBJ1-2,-,TGTGCCATCAGTGAGAGCCAGCTCTATGGCTACACCTTC,CAISESQLYGYTF
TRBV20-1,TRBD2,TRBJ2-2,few,TGCAGTGCTAGAAAAGCGGGAAGGGACACCGGGGAGCTGTTTTTT,CSARKAGRDTGELFF
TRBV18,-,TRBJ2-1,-,TGTGCCAGCTCACCCAACCGGGGGGCTAGCAGTCGCAATGAGCAGTTCTTC,CASSPNRGASSRNEQFF
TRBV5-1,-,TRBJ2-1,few,TGCGCCAGCAGCTACACTGGTAGTTACAATGAGCAGTTCTTC,CASSYTGSYNEQFF
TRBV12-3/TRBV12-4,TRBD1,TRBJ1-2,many,TGTGCCAGCAGTTTTTTGGGACAGAGTAACTATGGCTACACCTTC,CASSFLGQSNYGYTF
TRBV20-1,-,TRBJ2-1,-,TGCAGTGCTAGAGCCGGCTACTACAATGAGCAGTTCTTC,CSARAGYYNEQFF
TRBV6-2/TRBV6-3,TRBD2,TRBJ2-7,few,TGTGCCAGCAGTTACCCCTCCATCAGCGGGATCCGCTCCTACGAGCAGTACTTC,CASSYPSISGIRSYEQYF
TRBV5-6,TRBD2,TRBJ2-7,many,TGTGCCAGCAGGAGACTAGCGGGATCCTACGAGCAGTACTTC,CASRRLAGSYEQYF
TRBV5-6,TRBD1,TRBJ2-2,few,TGTGCCAGCAGCCCGGACAGGGCTTCCACCGGGGAGCTGTTTTTT,CASSPDRASTGELFF
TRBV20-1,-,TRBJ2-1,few,TGCAGTGCTAGAGATTTGGGGGCCTCGTCCTACAATGAGCAGTTCTTC,CSARDLGASSYNEQFF
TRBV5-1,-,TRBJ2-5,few,TGCGCCAGCAGCTCCGTGAACCAAGAGACCCAGTACTTC,CASSSVNQETQYF
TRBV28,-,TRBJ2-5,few,TGTGCCAGCAGTTGGGGGACATTCCAAGAGACCCAGTACTTC,CASSWGTFQETQYF